The text below deals with one TCR beta chain. Original analysis: Estimates of nucleated cell counts were drawn from the amplification of reference gene primers. The repertoire was sequenced with immunoSEQ multiplex PCR; TCRdb's copy has only in-frame clones and lacks some. Clone size and V and J calls were adopted from that table, with D and trimming inferred from the DNA. The sample records roughly 230,000 clones, 88% being singletons. Trimming took 2 bases from V and 2 from J; bases not matched to a gene: 2. The CDR3 loop spans 15 amino acids. Per the germline V gene, CDR1 is SGHTA and CDR2 is FQGNSA. The data were obtained in a study of blood T cell repertoires in COVID-19. Study-level information: Sites across the United States, Italy and Spain contributed samples from acute and convalescent COVID-19. PBMCs, B-cell-depleted T cells, or T cells were the source of the cDNA or gDNA that made up the material.

The rearrangement uses TRBV7-2 and TRBJ1-5, with 8 positions matching TRBD1. The clonotype was recovered from a human donor in a cohort sampled during active COVID-19. The specimen was peripheral blood. This CDR3 reads CASSLTGGGNQPQHF. The CDR3 nucleotides read TGTGCCAGCAGCTTAACAGGGGGAGGCAATCAGCCCCAGCATTTT.